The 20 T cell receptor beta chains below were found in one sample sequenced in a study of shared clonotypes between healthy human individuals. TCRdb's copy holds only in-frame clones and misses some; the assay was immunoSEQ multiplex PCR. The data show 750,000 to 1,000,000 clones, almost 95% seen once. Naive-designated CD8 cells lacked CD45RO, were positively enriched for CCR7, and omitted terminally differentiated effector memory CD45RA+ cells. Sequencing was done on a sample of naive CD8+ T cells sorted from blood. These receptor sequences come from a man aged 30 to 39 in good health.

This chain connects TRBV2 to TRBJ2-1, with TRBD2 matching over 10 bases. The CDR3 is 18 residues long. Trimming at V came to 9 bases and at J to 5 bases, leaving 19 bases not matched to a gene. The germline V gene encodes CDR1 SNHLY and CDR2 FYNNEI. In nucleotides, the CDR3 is TGTGCCAGAAACGCGGAGCGGGAGGGCCGAGGAAACAACAATGAGCAGTTCTTC. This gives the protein CARNAEREGRGNNNEQFF.

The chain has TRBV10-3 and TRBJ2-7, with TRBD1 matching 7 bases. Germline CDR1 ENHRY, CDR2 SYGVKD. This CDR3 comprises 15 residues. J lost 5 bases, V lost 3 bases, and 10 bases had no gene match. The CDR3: CAISDPDREKNEQYF. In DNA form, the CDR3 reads TGTGCCATCAGTGATCCCGACAGGGAAAAGAACGAGCAGTACTTC.

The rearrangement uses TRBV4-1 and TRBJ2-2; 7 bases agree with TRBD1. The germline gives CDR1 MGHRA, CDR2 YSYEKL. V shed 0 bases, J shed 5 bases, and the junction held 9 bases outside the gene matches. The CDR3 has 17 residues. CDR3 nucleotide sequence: TGCGCCAGCAGCCAAGACTCCGGGACAGTTCTTACCGGGGAGCTGTTTTTT. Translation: CASSQDSGTVLTGELFF.

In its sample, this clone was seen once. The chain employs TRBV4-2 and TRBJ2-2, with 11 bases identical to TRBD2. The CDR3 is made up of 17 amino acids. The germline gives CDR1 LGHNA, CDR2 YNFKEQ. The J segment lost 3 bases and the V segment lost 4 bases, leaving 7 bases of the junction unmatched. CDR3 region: CASSRGTSGGDTGELFF. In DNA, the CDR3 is TGTGCCAGCAGCCGAGGGACTAGCGGAGGTGACACCGGGGAGCTGTTTTTT.

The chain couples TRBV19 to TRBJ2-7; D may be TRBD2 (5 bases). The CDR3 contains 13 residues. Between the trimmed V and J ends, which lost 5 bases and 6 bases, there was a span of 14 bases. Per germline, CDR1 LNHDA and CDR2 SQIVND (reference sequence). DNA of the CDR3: TGTGCCAGTAGTCTGAGACGTGGGAGCGAGCAGTACTTC. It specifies CASSLRRGSEQYF. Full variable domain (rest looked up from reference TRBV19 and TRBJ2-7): DGGITQSPKYLFRKEGQNVTLSCEQNLNHDAMYWYRQDPGQGLRLIYYSQIVNDFQKGDIAEGYSVSREKKESFPLTVTSAQKNPTAFYLCASSLRRGSEQYFGPGTRLTVT.

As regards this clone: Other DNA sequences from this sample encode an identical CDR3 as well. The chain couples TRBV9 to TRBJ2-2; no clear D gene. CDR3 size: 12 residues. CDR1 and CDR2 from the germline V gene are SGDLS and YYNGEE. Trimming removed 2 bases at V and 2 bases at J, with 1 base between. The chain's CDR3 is CASSVNTGELFF. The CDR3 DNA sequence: TGTGCCAGCAGCGTTAACACCGGGGAGCTGTTTTTT.

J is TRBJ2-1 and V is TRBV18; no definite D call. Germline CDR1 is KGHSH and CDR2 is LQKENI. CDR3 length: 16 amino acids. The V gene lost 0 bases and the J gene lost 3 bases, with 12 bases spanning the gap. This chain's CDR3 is CASSPPLGSSYNEQFF. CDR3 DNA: TGTGCCAGCTCACCACCTCTGGGCTCCAGCTACAATGAGCAGTTCTTC. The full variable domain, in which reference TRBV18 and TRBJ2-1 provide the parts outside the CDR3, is NAGVMQNPRHLVRRRGQEARLRCSPMKGHSHVYWYRQLPEEGLKFMVYLQKENIIDESGMPKERFSAEFPKEGPSILRIQQVVRGDSAAYFCASSPPLGSSYNEQFFGPGTRLTVL.

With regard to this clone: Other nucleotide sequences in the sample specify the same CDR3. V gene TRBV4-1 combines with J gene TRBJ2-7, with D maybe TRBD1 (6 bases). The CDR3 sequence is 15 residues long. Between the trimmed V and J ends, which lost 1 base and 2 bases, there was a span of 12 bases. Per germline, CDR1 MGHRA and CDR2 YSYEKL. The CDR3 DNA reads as TGCGCCAGCAGCCAAGGAGGGGGTCTAGCCTACGAGCAGTACTTC. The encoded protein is CASSQGGGLAYEQYF.

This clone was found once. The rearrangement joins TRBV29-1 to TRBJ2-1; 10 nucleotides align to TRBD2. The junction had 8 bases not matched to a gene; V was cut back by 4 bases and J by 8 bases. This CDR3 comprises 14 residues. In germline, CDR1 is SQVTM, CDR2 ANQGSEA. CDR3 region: CSVVLAGVIDEQFF. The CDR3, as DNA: TGCAGCGTTGTTCTAGCGGGAGTAATTGATGAGCAGTTCTTC.

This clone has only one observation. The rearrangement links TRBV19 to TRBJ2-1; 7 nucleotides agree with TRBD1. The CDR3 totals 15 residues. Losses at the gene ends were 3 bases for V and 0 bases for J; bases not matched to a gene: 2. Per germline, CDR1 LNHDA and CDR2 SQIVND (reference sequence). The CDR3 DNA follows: TGTGCCAGTAGTATCGGGACAGCCTCCTACAATGAGCAGTTCTTC. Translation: CASSIGTASYNEQFF.

DNA for the CDR3: TGTGCCAGCAGCTCAGGGACGACAGCTAATGAAAAACTGTTTTTT. It codes for CASSSGTTANEKLFF. V gene TRBV7-2 combines with J gene TRBJ1-4, with D possibly TRBD1 on 5 matching bases. Trimming removed 4 bases from V and 3 bases from J, with 12 bases in between. The CDR3 is made up of 15 amino acids. The germline gives CDR1 SGHTA, CDR2 FQGNSA.

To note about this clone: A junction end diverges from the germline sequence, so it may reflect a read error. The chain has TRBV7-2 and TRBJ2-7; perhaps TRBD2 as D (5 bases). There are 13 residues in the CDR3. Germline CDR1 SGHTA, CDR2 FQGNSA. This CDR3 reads CASSLAASYEQYF. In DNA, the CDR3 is TGTGCCAGCAGCCTAGCCGCGTCCTACGAGCAGTACTTC.

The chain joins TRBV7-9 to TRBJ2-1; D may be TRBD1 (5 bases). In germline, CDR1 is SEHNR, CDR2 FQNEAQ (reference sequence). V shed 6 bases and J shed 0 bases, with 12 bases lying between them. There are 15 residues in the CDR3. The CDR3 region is CASSLQGVSYNEQFF. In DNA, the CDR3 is TGTGCCAGCAGTTTACAAGGGGTCTCCTACAATGAGCAGTTCTTC.

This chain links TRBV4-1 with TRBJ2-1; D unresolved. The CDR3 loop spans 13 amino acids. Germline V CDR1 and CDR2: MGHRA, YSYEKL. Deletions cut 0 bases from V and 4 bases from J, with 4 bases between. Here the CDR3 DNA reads TGCGCCAGCAGCCAAGACGATTACAATGAGCAGTTCTTC. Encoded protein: CASSQDDYNEQFF.

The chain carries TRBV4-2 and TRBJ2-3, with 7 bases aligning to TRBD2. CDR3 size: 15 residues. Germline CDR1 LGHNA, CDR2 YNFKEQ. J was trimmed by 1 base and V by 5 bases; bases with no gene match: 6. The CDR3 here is CASSIERGGTDTQYF. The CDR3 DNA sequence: TGTGCCAGCAGCATCGAGCGGGGAGGCACAGATACGCAGTATTTT.

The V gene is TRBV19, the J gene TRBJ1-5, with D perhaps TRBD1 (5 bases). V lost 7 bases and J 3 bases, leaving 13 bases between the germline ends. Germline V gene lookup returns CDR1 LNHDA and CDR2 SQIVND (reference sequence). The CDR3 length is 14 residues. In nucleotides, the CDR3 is TGTGCCAGTACCTGGGGGGGTCCCAATCAGCCCCAGCATTTT. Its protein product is CASTWGGPNQPQHF.

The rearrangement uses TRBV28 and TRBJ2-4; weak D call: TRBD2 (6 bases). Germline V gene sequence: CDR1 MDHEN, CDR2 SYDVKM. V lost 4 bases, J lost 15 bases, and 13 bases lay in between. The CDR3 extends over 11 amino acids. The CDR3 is CASSWQGGLYF. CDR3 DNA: TGTGCCAGCAGTTGGCAGGGAGGTTTGTACTTC.

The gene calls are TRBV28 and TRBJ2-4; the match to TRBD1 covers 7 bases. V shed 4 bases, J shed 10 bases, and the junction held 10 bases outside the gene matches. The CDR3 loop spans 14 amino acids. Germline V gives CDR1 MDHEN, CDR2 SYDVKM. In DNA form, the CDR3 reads TGTGCCAGCAGTTCCGGACAGGCAGAAACAATTCAGTACTTC. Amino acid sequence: CASSSGQAETIQYF.

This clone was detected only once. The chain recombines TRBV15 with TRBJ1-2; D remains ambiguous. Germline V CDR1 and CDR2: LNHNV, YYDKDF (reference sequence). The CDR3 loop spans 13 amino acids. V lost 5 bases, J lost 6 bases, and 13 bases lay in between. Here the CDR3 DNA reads TGTGCCACCAGCCTGACACCGGATCATGGCTACACCTTC. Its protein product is CATSLTPDHGYTF.

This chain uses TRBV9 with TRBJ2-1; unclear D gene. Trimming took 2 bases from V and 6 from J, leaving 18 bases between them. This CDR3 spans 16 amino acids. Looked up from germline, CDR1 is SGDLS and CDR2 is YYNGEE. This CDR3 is CASSVRSSWPSNEQFF. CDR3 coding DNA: TGTGCCAGCAGCGTGAGATCAAGCTGGCCTAGCAATGAGCAGTTCTTC.